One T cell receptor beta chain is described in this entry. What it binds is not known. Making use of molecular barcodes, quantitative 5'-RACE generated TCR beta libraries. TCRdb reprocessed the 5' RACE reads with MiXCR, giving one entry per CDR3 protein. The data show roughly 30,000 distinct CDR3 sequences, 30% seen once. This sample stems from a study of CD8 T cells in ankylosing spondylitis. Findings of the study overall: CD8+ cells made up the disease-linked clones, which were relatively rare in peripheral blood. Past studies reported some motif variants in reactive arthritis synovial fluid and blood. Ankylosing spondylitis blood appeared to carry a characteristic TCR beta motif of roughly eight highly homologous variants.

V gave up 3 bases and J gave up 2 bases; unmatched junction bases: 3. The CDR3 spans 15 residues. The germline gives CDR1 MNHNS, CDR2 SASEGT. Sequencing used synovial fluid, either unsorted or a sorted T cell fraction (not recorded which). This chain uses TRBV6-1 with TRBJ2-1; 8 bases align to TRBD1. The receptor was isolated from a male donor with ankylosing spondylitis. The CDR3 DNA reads TGTGCCAGCAGTGAGACAGGGGTAACCTACAATGAGCAGTTCTTC. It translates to CASSETGVTYNEQFF.